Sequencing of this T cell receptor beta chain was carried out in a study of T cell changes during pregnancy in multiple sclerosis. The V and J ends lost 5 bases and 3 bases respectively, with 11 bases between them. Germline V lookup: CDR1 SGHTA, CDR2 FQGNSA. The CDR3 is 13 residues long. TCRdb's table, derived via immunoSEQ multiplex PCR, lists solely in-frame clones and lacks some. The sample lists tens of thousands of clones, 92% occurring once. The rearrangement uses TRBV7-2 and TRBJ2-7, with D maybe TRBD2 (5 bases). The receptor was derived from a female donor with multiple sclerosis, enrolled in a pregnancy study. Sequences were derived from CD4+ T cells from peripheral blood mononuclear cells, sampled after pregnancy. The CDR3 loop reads CASSPYEGYEQYF. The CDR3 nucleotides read TGTGCCAGCAGCCCCTACGAGGGCTACGAGCAGTACTTC.